Listed here is a single T cell receptor beta chain. The data were taken from a study of blood T cell repertoires in COVID-19. Study context: Sites across the United States, Italy and Spain contributed samples from acute and convalescent COVID-19. Sample material is recorded as cDNA or gDNA derived from T cells, B-cell-depleted T cells, or PBMCs.

Original processing methods: Estimation of nucleated cell counts was performed using reference gene primer amplification. The assay was immunoSEQ multiplex PCR, and TCRdb's table has in-frame clones only and misses some. Clone size and the V and J calls come from that table; the DNA yielded D and trimming. The sample records approximately 140,000 clones, roughly 76% being singletons. Trimming left V 5 bases short and J 10 bases short, with 11 bases between. The germline gives CDR1 MNHEY, CDR2 SVGAGI. CDR3 length: 12 residues. The chain combines TRBV6-5 with TRBJ1-4; D not resolved. Sequencing was done on a sample of peripheral blood. The TCR was taken from a man older than 75 with acute or convalescent COVID-19. CDR3 bases: TGTGCCAGCAGTCCCCTAGGTGGAAAACTGTTTTTT. This translates into CASSPLGGKLFF.